This T cell receptor beta chain was documented in a study of T cell repertoires in cytomegalovirus infection. The study's findings and limits: Predominance within the ex vivo response was attributable to HLA-C-restricted CMV-specific TCR beta clonotypes.

Of note for this clonotype: The antigen remains unidentified.

TCRdb called the reads again in MiXCR, with one record for every CDR3 protein. Of about a million distinct CDR3 sequences in the sample, around 32% were seen once. The clonotype comes from a human donor in good health (CMV status not recorded). Some clones in this sample may be carry-over from other donors' samples. The material sequenced was cultured CD8+ T cells from PBMCs, taken from culture after CMV antigen stimulation.

CDR3 nucleotides: TGTGCCAGCAGTTTGGGACTAGTGGGCCCCGGGGAGCTGTTTTTT. Translating gives CASSLGLVGPGELFF. The V gene is TRBV6-5, the J gene TRBJ2-2, with 8 bases matching TRBD2. The ends lost 4 bases at V and 6 bases at J; junction bases unmatched: 7. Germline CDR1 MNHEY, CDR2 SVGAGI. The CDR3 sequence is 15 residues long.